Each of the 2 T cell receptor beta chains below was sequenced from the same sample in a study of Ad26.COV2.S vaccination and SARS-CoV-2 variants. Assay: immunoSEQ multiplex PCR; the TCRdb copy retains only in-frame clones and omits some. The sample yields 300,000 to 350,000 clones, approximately 86% seen once. The treatment denotes: over 15 received Ad26.COV2.S at low or high dose, single or two shots; about 5 received placebo; per-sample allocation not given. The samples date from day 63 after the first vaccine or placebo injection. The starting material was peripheral blood, obtained in a trial of Ad26.COV2.S vaccine versus placebo. These receptors originate from a person aged 18-60 years who received the Ad26.COV2.S COVID-19 vaccine or a placebo.

This clone was seen more than once but under ten times. This chain links TRBV19 with TRBJ1-5; possible D gene TRBD1, 5 bases. The germline gives CDR1 LNHDA, CDR2 SQIVND (reference sequence). Trimming took 1 base from V and 4 from J, leaving 11 bases between them. This CDR3 has 15 residues. The CDR3 region is CASSIAQQGNQPQHF. CDR3 in DNA: TGTGCCAGTAGTATAGCCCAGCAGGGTAATCAGCCCCAGCATTTT.

The J gene is TRBJ2-7, the V gene TRBV5-1; TRBD2 matches at 12 bases. Germline V gene sequence: CDR1 SGHRS, CDR2 YFSETQ. The CDR3 is 15 amino acids. Trimming at V came to 4 bases and at J to 4 bases, leaving 6 bases not matched to a gene. The CDR3 loop is CASSPEGTSGYEQYF. For the CDR3, the DNA is TGCGCCAGCAGCCCCGAGGGGACTAGCGGGTACGAGCAGTACTTC.